Presented here are 6 T cell receptor beta chains from one specimen sequenced in a study of molecular identifiers for immune sequencing clone quantification (dated by TCRdb to 2016 to 2019). The library was prepared using PCR. Sequencer: NextSeq 500. The public reads were quality trimmed at Q25 with fastp and then assembled into clones with MiXCR by TCRdb, keeping productive beta chains. Every CDR3 protein is listed once, alongside the most common genes and DNA of its rows. The sample table holds under 600,000 distinct CDR3 sequences, of which about a quarter were seen once. 0.76% of the sample comes from the top ten. Sequenced material: naive CD8+ T cells from blood, with Jurkat cell RNA spiked in. What this sample's cell subset or site label stands for: FACS-sorted CD8+CD4-CCR7+CD45RA+ naive T cells. These receptors were collected from a human donor in good health. Some libraries in this study had Jurkat cell RNA spiked in.

As to this clonotype: Just one base apart from a much larger clone, this may be a read error. The V gene is TRBV6-5, the J gene TRBJ2-7; D possibly corresponds to TRBD2 (5 bases). This CDR3 spans 13 amino acids. Germline V gene data show CDR1 as MNHEY and CDR2 as SVGAGI. The CDR3 nucleotides are TGTGCCAGCAGTTACGGAAAAGGAGGCGAGCGGTACTTC. It codes for CASSYGKGGERYF.

This clonotype was seen at least ten times. The rearrangement links TRBV5-5 to TRBJ1-1, with D perhaps TRBD1 (5 bases). The CDR3 extends over 15 amino acids. In germline, CDR1 is SGHKS, CDR2 YYEKEE (reference sequence). V lost 0 bases and J lost 7, with 16 bases in between. In DNA form, the CDR3 reads TGTGCCAGCAGCTTGGGGCAGGGAGAATGGGGTGAAGCTTTCTTT. Protein: CASSLGQGEWGEAFF. The variable domain in full, completed from reference TRBV5-5 and TRBJ1-1, reads DAGVTQSPTHLIKTRGQQVTLRCSPISGHKSVSWYQQVLGQGPQFIFQYYEKEERGRGNFPDRFSARQFPNYSSELNVNALLLGDSALYLCASSLGQGEWGEAFFGQGTRLTVV.

The V gene is TRBV12-3 or TRBV12-4, the J gene TRBJ2-1, with TRBD2 identical over 8 bases. V lost 10 bases, J lost 2 bases, and 7 bases stayed unmatched. There are 14 residues in the CDR3. The CDR3 reads CATGGARTYNEQFF. The CDR3 DNA is TGTGCCACCGGGGGGGCAAGGACCTACAATGAGCAGTTCTTC.

This clonotype was detected ten times or more. This chain links TRBV29-1 with TRBJ2-3; D is possibly TRBD2 (5 bases). This CDR3 spans 12 amino acids. The germline V and J ends were trimmed by 3 bases and 9 bases, with 13 bases remaining between them. In germline, CDR1 is SQVTM, CDR2 ANQGSEA. The CDR3 sequence is CSVELSRGTQYF. CDR3 in DNA: TGCAGCGTTGAGTTGAGTCGGGGAACGCAGTATTTT.

There are a few counts of this clonotype. The V gene is TRBV7-9, the J gene TRBJ2-1; D is ambiguous. Trimming pared 3 bases from V and 8 bases from J, leaving 8 bases between. Germline V gene sequence: CDR1 SEHNR, CDR2 FQNEAQ (reference sequence). The CDR3 contains 12 residues. CDR3 in amino acids: CASSLSADEQFF. CDR3 in DNA: TGTGCCAGCAGCTTGAGTGCGGATGAGCAGTTCTTC.

This clonotype was seen ten or more times. This chain joins TRBV7-2 and TRBJ2-5, with D perhaps being TRBD1 or TRBD2 (6 bases each). Germline-derived CDR1 and CDR2 are SGHTA and FQGNSA. Trimming pared 1 base from V and 5 bases from J, leaving 20 bases between. The CDR3 loop spans 17 amino acids. CDR3 in DNA: TGTGCCAGCAGCTTAGTCGTTCTAGGGGGGCCGGTGGAGACCCAGTACTTC. This codes for CASSLVVLGGPVETQYF.